The text below deals with one T cell receptor beta chain. Antigen: not known. The data are from a study of glioma-infiltrating T cells. CDR1 is SEHNR, CDR2 FQNEAQ, per germline (reference sequence). With 9 bases removed from V and 0 bases from J, the gap between germline ends came to 6 bases. CDR3 size: 13 residues. TCR alpha and beta CDR3 regions were amplified from RNA using iRepertoire nested multiplex PCR. Input was roughly 85-450 ng of tissue mRNA or PBMC total RNA. MiXCR, applied by TCRdb to the multiplex PCR reads, yields one record per CDR3 protein. The table has 85,000 to 110,000 distinct CDR3 sequences, roughly 30% seen once; the top ten hold approximately 43%. General study points: Tissue-blood divergence was below expectation in non-neoplastic patients, above in gliomas.

This chain joins TRBV7-9 and TRBJ2-6; D not certain. This clonotype originated in a human donor with low-grade glioma or glioblastoma, undergoing nonglioma brain surgery, or in good health (not recorded which). The sample comprised glioma tissue, nonneoplastic brain tissue, or PBMCs (not recorded which). CDR3 DNA sequence: TGTGCCAGAGAAGGCTCTGGGGCCAACGTCCTGACTTTC. Protein sequence: CAREGSGANVLTF.